Listed here is a single T cell receptor (beta chain). The antigen is undetermined. This sample stems from a study of cytomegalovirus exposure and HLA in healthy donors. Study overall: In a later analysis, the roughly 120 validation repertoires were reported to have used the same platform as the approximately 690 first-cohort repertoires. General study findings and limits: The study listed approximately 160 cytomegalovirus-associated TCR beta chains.

Profiling relied on immunoSEQ multiplex PCR, and the TCRdb table lists in-frame clones only, not all of them. The table lists 110,000 or so clones, more than 75% of them singletons. Germline assignment: CDR1 SGHNT and CDR2 YENEEA. With V trimmed by 0 bases and J by 6 bases, 6 bases remained unmatched. The CDR3 has 18 residues. Sequencing was performed on PBMCs. This clonotype originated in a man aged 18 to 29 in good health and CMV-seronegative. This chain connects TRBV11-3 to TRBJ2-2, with 14 bases that match TRBD2. The CDR3 here is CASSLDSGLAGVAGELFF. CDR3 DNA sequence: TGTGCCAGCAGCTTAGATTCGGGACTAGCGGGAGTTGCCGGGGAGCTGTTTTTT.